At least ten counts were recorded for the clone carrying this T cell receptor (beta chain). As yet, its antigen is unknown. TCR beta CDR3 sequences were amplified from RNA transcripts. The TCR CDR3 first-round RT-PCR relied on the HTBI primer set. TCRdb fed the multiplex PCR reads into MiXCR, producing one record per CDR3 protein. The sample contains roughly 800,000 distinct CDR3 sequences, about 38% of which appear only once. The sample comes from a study of T cells in Graves' hyperthyroidism and ophthalmopathy. Study-wide points: Blood held most thyroid clonotypes expanded above 0.001 frequency.

Each patient was aged 18 to 65 and had newly diagnosed hyperthyroidism of under 2 months' duration. Clinical symptoms, serum thyroxine and TRAb, thyroid ultrasound and orbital computed tomography were used for the diagnoses. The germline V and J ends were trimmed by 6 bases and 0 bases, with 15 bases remaining between them. Looked up from germline, CDR1 is DFQATT and CDR2 is SNEGSKA (reference sequence). The CDR3 consists of 15 residues. Sample: blood. The TCR originated in a man between 18 and 29 years old with Graves' hyperthyroidism. V usage is TRBV20-1 and J usage is TRBJ1-5; D call uncertain. The CDR3 DNA reads as TGCAGTGCAAATTCGGTGACGGATAGCAATCAGCCCCAGCATTTT. Its translation: CSANSVTDSNQPQHF.